One sample yielded the 11 T cell receptor beta chains listed below, sequenced in a study of PD-L1 blockade in urothelial cancer. Stated time point: peripheral blood 6 weeks after treatment start. Measured with immunoSEQ multiplex PCR; TCRdb has only the in-frame clones, and not every one. The data hold some 110,000 clones, with more than 85% observed a single time. Specimen: PBMCs, collected around atezolizumab (anti-PD-L1) treatment. These receptors were collected from a man aged 60-69 years with urothelial cancer.

The chain recombines TRBV6-5 with TRBJ1-2; D ambiguous. CDR1 and CDR2 from the germline V gene are MNHEY and SVGAGI. The V end lost 3 bases, the J end lost 4 bases, and 9 bases lay between the germline ends. The CDR3 has 13 residues. The DNA for the CDR3 is TGTGCCAGCAGTTATAACTATCTCTATGGCTACACCTTC. It codes for CASSYNYLYGYTF.

As DNA, the CDR3 is TGTGCCAGCAGCTCCTGGGCAGGCCTCAACACCGGGGAGCTGTTTTTT. Its protein is CASSSWAGLNTGELFF. V is TRBV7-3 and J is TRBJ2-2; D not certain. Germline CDR1 SGHTA, CDR2 FQGTGA. CDR3 size: 16 residues. Between the trimmed V and J ends, which lost 4 bases and 2 bases, there was a span of 14 bases.

CDR3 residues: CASSLRAGQSSYEQYF. As DNA, the CDR3 is TGTGCCAGCAGCCTGAGGGCGGGCCAAAGCTCCTACGAGCAGTACTTC. The rearrangement links TRBV7-8 to TRBJ2-7; D is possibly TRBD2 (5 bases). Germline V gene data show CDR1 as SGHVS and CDR2 as FQNEAQ. The CDR3 runs to 16 residues. Trimming removed 5 bases at V and 0 bases at J, with 17 bases between.

CDR3 bases: TGTGCCAGCAGCCCTGACAGGGGGACAGGTGAAAAACTGTTTTTT. Protein: CASSPDRGTGEKLFF. This chain uses TRBV7-9 with TRBJ1-4; 9 bases line up with TRBD1. Germline assignment: CDR1 SEHNR and CDR2 FQNEAQ (reference sequence). The CDR3 totals 15 residues. Trimming removed 5 bases from V and 7 bases from J; junction bases left unmatched: 8.

This clone occurred once. The chain recombines TRBV7-2 with TRBJ1-5; D may be TRBD1 (5 bases). Between the trimmed V and J ends, which lost 6 bases and 3 bases, there was a span of 21 bases. This CDR3 has 17 residues. Germline V CDR1 and CDR2: SGHTA, FQGNSA. As DNA, the CDR3 is TGTGCCAGCAGATCAAAAGGGTTAGGCAGGGACAATCAGCCCCAGCATTTT. Translating gives CASRSKGLGRDNQPQHF.

The genes are TRBV28 and TRBJ1-2; 12 nucleotides agree with TRBD1. Looked up from germline, CDR1 is MDHEN and CDR2 is SYDVKM. V trimming: 6 bases; J trimming: 7 bases; junction bases outside the gene matches: 9. CDR3 size: 15 residues. CDR3 in amino acids: CASRGRGQGAGGYTF. CDR3 DNA sequence: TGTGCCAGCAGAGGGAGGGGACAGGGGGCAGGTGGCTACACCTTC.

In DNA form, the CDR3 reads TGTGCCAGCAGCCAAGAGACTAGCGGGCGAGAGACCCAGTACTTC. Translated, it gives CASSQETSGRETQYF. The V and J genes are TRBV4-2 and TRBJ2-5; TRBD2 matches at 10 bases. CDR1 is LGHNA and CDR2 is YNFKEQ in the germline V gene. V dropped 0 bases and J dropped 4; count of bases not matched to a gene: 2. There are 15 residues in the CDR3.

Remarks on this clone: At one end the junction does not follow the germline gene, possibly because of a read error. The rearrangement links TRBV29-1 to TRBJ2-7; 7 nucleotides match TRBD1. The V gene's germline CDR1 is SQVTM and CDR2 ANQGSEA. The CDR3 runs to 14 residues. The CDR3 here is CSVESGTASTWRDF. As DNA, the CDR3 is TGCAGCGTTGAATCCGGGACAGCTTCAACCTGGCGGGACTTC.

The chain is built from TRBV27 and TRBJ2-7; 8 nucleotides agree with TRBD2. With V trimmed by 6 bases and J by 2 bases, 6 bases remained unmatched. The CDR3 covers 14 residues. Germline CDR1 reads MNHEY; CDR2 reads SMNVEV (reference sequence). The CDR3, as DNA: TGTGCCAGCAGGAGGGGACTAGGCCCCTACGAGCAGTACTTC. It specifies CASRRGLGPYEQYF.

The rearrangement joins TRBV6-5 to TRBJ1-2, with unresolved D. The CDR3 loop spans 14 amino acids. V was trimmed by 0 bases and J by 1 base, leaving 6 bases between them. CDR1 is MNHEY, CDR2 SVGAGI, per germline. The CDR3 protein is CASSYSIDNYGYTF. DNA of the CDR3: TGTGCCAGCAGTTACTCGATAGATAACTATGGCTACACCTTC.

This chain links TRBV5-6 with TRBJ2-1; 11 bases map to TRBD1. V lost 3 bases to trimming and J lost 2 bases; unmatched junction nucleotides: 1. Germline loops: CDR1 SGHDT, CDR2 YYEEEE. There are 15 residues in the CDR3. CDR3 DNA sequence: TGTGCCAGCAGCTCGGGACAGGGGGCCTACAATGAGCAGTTCTTC. Translation: CASSSGQGAYNEQFF.